These 2 T cell receptor beta chains were sequenced from one sample in a study of CD8 T cells in Susac syndrome. When the RNA was reverse transcribed, random hexamers were used with an input of roughly 0.5 to 1 ug. In TCRdb, the immunoSEQ multiplex PCR reads were re-called with MiXCR into one record per CDR3 protein. The sample has approximately 200,000 distinct CDR3 sequences; 95% are singletons. The specimen was CD4+ T cells from PBMCs. The receptors were sampled from a human donor with multiple sclerosis.

This chain connects TRBV5-1 to TRBJ2-7, with D uncertain. Trimming pared 0 bases from V and 9 bases from J, leaving 10 bases between. Per the germline V gene, CDR1 is SGHRS and CDR2 is YFSETQ. This CDR3 spans 12 amino acids. The CDR3 loop reads CASSLVGPGQYF. The CDR3 DNA reads TGCGCCAGCAGCTTGGTTGGACCAGGGCAGTACTTC.

The CDR3 sequence is CAWTSGTDTQYF. The CDR3 DNA is TGTGCCTGGACTAGCGGCACAGATACGCAGTATTTT. This sequence joins TRBV30 and TRBJ2-3, with a tentative D call TRBD2 (6 bases). The CDR3 spans 12 residues. Germline V gene lookup returns CDR1 GTSNPN and CDR2 SVGIG (reference sequence). The ends were cut back, 4 bases at V and 1 base at J, with 6 bases in the middle. The variable domain in full, completed from reference TRBV30 and TRBJ2-3, reads SQTIHQWPATLVQPVGSPLSLECTVEGTSNPNLYWYRQAAGRGLQLLFYSVGIGQISSEVPQNLSASRPQDRQFILSSKKLLLSDSGFYLCAWTSGTDTQYFGPGTRLTVL.